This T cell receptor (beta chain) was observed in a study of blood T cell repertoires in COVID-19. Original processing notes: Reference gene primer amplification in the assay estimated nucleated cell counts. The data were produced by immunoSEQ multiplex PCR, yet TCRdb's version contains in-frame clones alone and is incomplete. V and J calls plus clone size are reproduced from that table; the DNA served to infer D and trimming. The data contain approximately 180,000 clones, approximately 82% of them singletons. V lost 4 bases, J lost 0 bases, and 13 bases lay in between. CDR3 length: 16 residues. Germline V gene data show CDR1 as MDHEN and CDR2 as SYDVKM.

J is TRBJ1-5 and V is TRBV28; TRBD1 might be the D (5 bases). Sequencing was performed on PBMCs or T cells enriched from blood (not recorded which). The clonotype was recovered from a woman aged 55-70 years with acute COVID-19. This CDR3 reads CASSSGGDHSNQPQHF. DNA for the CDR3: TGTGCCAGCAGTTCCGGGGGAGACCATAGCAATCAGCCCCAGCATTTT.